These 20 T cell receptor beta chains were all obtained from the same sample, sequenced in a study of PD-1 blockade in classical Hodgkin lymphoma (dated by TCRdb to 2018 to 2020). The meaning of the sample's time point label: cycle 4 day 1 (C4D1), after less than 7 weeks of nivolumab. Every trial patient had relapsed following autologous stem cell transplantation, and prior brentuximab vedotin exposure was what differed among cohorts A, B and C. The library came from the immunoSEQ multiplex PCR assay. Imported from immuneACCESS, the table was reduced by TCRdb to in-frame sequences with V and J called. These copies leave out some clones; in studies compared against another copy, an unresolved V gene accounts for under half, and the cause of the remainder is not known. This sample is represented by around 93,000 clones; roughly 78% of them were singletons. Together, the top ten hold 9.4% of the sample.

The specimen was peripheral blood mononuclear cells (PBMCs), collected before the fourth cycle of nivolumab. The receptors derive from a human donor with classical Hodgkin lymphoma.

The J gene is TRBJ1-5, the V gene TRBV2; D is possibly TRBD1 (5 bases). Germline V gives CDR1 SNHLY, CDR2 FYNNEI. The CDR3 runs to 16 residues. Trimming took 6 bases from V and 2 from J, leaving 17 bases between them. The chain's CDR3 is CASRDSRGAGNQPQHF. The DNA of the CDR3 is TGTGCCAGCAGAGACTCTCGAGGGGCGGGCAATCAGCCCCAGCATTTT.

The chain joins TRBV5-1 to TRBJ1-2, with TRBD1 identical over 7 bases. The CDR3 runs 15 residues. Losses at the gene ends were 0 bases for V and 0 bases for J; bases not matched to a gene: 2. The germline V gene encodes CDR1 SGHRS and CDR2 YFSETQ. This CDR3 is CASSLEGQTNYGYTF. CDR3 DNA: TGCGCCAGCAGCTTGGAGGGACAGACTAACTATGGCTACACCTTC.

The chain joins TRBV28 to TRBJ2-7, with 10 bases fitting TRBD2. The J segment lost 6 bases and the V segment lost 4 bases, leaving 9 bases of the junction unmatched. This CDR3 has 15 residues. Per the germline V gene, CDR1 is MDHEN and CDR2 is SYDVKM. The CDR3 coding sequence is TGTGCCAGCAGTTCACGGACTAGCGGCCTACTCGAGCAGTACTTC. The encoded protein is CASSSRTSGLLEQYF.

This chain connects TRBV7-8 to TRBJ2-5, with 11 bases aligning to TRBD2. V lost 5 bases and J lost 4; bases outside the gene matches: 6. The CDR3 is 15 residues long. Germline CDR1 is SGHVS and CDR2 is FQNEAQ. CDR3 protein: CASSPSGGPGETQYF. For the CDR3, the DNA is TGTGCCAGCAGCCCTAGCGGGGGGCCTGGAGAGACCCAGTACTTC.

This chain uses TRBV28 with TRBJ2-7; TRBD2 aligns across 11 bases. Germline CDR1 and CDR2: MDHEN and SYDVKM. The CDR3 sequence is 15 residues long. Trimming cost V 5 bases and J 9 bases; bases outside gene matches: 12. The CDR3 region is CASSETSGANLPQYF. Here the CDR3 DNA reads TGTGCCAGCAGTGAGACTAGCGGGGCGAACCTCCCGCAGTACTTC.

The rearrangement links TRBV7-7 to TRBJ2-3; 9 bases are shared with TRBD2. Unmatched junction bases numbered 12, after V lost 2 bases and J lost 3 bases. The CDR3 is 18 amino acids. Germline V lookup: CDR1 SSHAT, CDR2 FNYEAQ (reference sequence). CDR3 residues: CASSLRPSGEGRTDTQYF. For the CDR3, the DNA is TGTGCCAGCAGCTTAAGGCCTAGCGGGGAGGGCCGTACAGATACGCAGTATTTT.

The CDR3 sequence: CSARMQPGQYF. The CDR3 DNA reads as TGCAGTGCTAGGATGCAGCCTGGTCAGTACTTC. The rearrangement links TRBV20-1 to TRBJ2-4, with D unresolved. The V gene lost 3 bases and the J gene lost 12 bases, with 12 bases spanning the gap. Germline lookup yields CDR1 DFQATT and CDR2 SNEGSKA (reference sequence). The CDR3 totals 11 residues.

The chain has TRBV7-2 and TRBJ2-1, with D perhaps TRBD2 (5 bases). Between the trimmed V and J ends, which lost 1 base and 15 bases, there was a span of 19 bases. Germline V lookup: CDR1 SGHTA, CDR2 FQGNSA. The CDR3 is 14 amino acids. This CDR3 reads CASSLGRVTPSLFF. In nucleotides, the CDR3 is TGTGCCAGCAGCTTAGGGCGGGTAACCCCCAGTTTGTTCTTC.

The genes are TRBV7-2 and TRBJ2-5; 13 nucleotides agree with TRBD2. This CDR3 has 16 residues. The V gene end was trimmed by 2 bases and the J gene end by 9 bases; junction bases not matched to a gene: 9. CDR1 is SGHTA and CDR2 is FQGNSA in the germline V gene. This CDR3 reads CASSLLGTSGALAQYF. Here the CDR3 DNA reads TGTGCCAGCAGCTTACTGGGGACTAGCGGGGCTCTTGCCCAGTACTTC.

The CDR3 nucleotides read TGCAGCGTCACAGGGTTCGGCACTGAAGCTTTCTTT. Protein sequence: CSVTGFGTEAFF. The rearrangement uses TRBV29-1 and TRBJ1-1; tentative D call: TRBD1 (6 bases). CDR1 SQVTM and CDR2 ANQGSEA come from the germline V gene. V was cut by 6 bases and J by 4 bases, with 12 bases left in between. There are 12 residues in the CDR3.

This clone turned up a few times. The gene calls are TRBV30 and TRBJ1-5; 10 positions agree with TRBD1. V lost 3 bases and J lost 7; bases outside the gene matches: 6. The CDR3 runs 14 residues. The germline V gene has CDR1 GTSNPN and CDR2 SVGIG (reference sequence). The CDR3 here is CAWRGQGFEQPQHF. DNA of the CDR3: TGTGCCTGGAGGGGACAGGGGTTCGAGCAGCCCCAGCATTTT. The full variable domain, with the rest looked up from reference TRBV30 and TRBJ1-5, is SQTIHQWPATLVQPVGSPLSLECTVEGTSNPNLYWYRQAAGRGLQLLFYSVGIGQISSEVPQNLSASRPQDRQFILSSKKLLLSDSGFYLCAWRGQGFEQPQHFGDGTRLSIL.

The V and J genes are TRBV28 and TRBJ2-5; D is undetermined. V shed 5 bases and J shed 1 base, with 8 bases lying between them. From germline, CDR1 is MDHEN and CDR2 SYDVKM. The CDR3 covers 13 residues. The CDR3 coding sequence is TGTGCCAGCAGTCGGCGTTTCCAAGAGACCCAGTACTTC. Translation: CASSRRFQETQYF.

V is TRBV4-1 and J is TRBJ1-2; a weak D match, TRBD1 (6 bases). The CDR3 loop spans 15 amino acids. Looked up from germline, CDR1 is MGHRA and CDR2 is YSYEKL. V lost 1 base to trimming and J lost 4 bases, with 13 bases between them. This chain's CDR3 is CASSQGGGLLYGYTF. In DNA form, the CDR3 reads TGCGCCAGCAGCCAAGGAGGGGGGCTACTCTATGGCTACACCTTC.

V and J are TRBV2 and TRBJ2-7; the match to TRBD2 covers 7 bases. The CDR3 is made up of 15 amino acids. CDR1 and CDR2 from the germline V gene are SNHLY and FYNNEI. The trim removed 2 bases at V and 5 bases at J, leaving 9 bases unmatched. The CDR3: CASSELERGSDEQYF. As DNA, the CDR3 is TGTGCCAGCAGTGAACTCGAGCGGGGATCGGACGAGCAGTACTTC. Complete variable domain (other parts from reference TRBV2 and TRBJ2-7): EPEVTQTPSHQVTQMGQEVILRCVPISNHLYFYWYRQILGQKVEFLVSFYNNEISEKSEIFDDQFSVERPDGSNFTLKIRSTKLEDSAMYFCASSELERGSDEQYFGPGTRLTVT.

As to this clone: Other DNA sequences within the sample encode an identical CDR3. The J gene is TRBJ1-5, the V gene TRBV7-2; D gene ambiguous. The germline V gene has CDR1 SGHTA and CDR2 FQGNSA. V dropped 3 bases and J dropped 0 bases, with 6 bases sitting between them. The CDR3 is 14 residues long. As DNA, the CDR3 is TGTGCCAGCAGCTTGGGATATAGCAATCAGCCCCAGCATTTT. As protein: CASSLGYSNQPQHF.

The chain recombines TRBV4-1 with TRBJ2-5; a weak D match, TRBD2 (5 bases). This CDR3 contains 14 residues. The germline V gene has CDR1 MGHRA and CDR2 YSYEKL. V was clipped by 8 bases and J by 5 bases, with 18 bases between them. The CDR3 reads CASSPFGGGETQYF. The CDR3 DNA reads as TGCGCCAGCTCCCCTTTTGGAGGCGGTGAGACCCAGTACTTC.

The J gene is TRBJ2-3, the V gene TRBV9; D is unclear. This CDR3 is 12 amino acids long. Germline V CDR1 and CDR2: SGDLS, YYNGEE. Deletions cut 5 bases from V and 5 bases from J, with 9 bases between. CDR3 in amino acids: CASSGSLDTQYF. The DNA for the CDR3 is TGTGCCAGCAGTGGCAGCTTAGATACGCAGTATTTT.

This chain uses TRBV6-5 with TRBJ1-6, with unresolved D. Germline assignment: CDR1 MNHEY and CDR2 SVGAGI. V shed 7 bases and J shed 10 bases, with 11 bases lying between them. This CDR3 spans 12 amino acids. The CDR3 sequence is CASTKGYSPLHF. For the CDR3, the DNA is TGTGCCAGCACAAAAGGTTACTCACCCCTCCACTTT.

The CDR3 is CASSVEPNTEAFF. For the CDR3, the DNA is TGTGCCAGCAGCGTAGAACCGAACACTGAAGCTTTCTTT. The rearrangement uses TRBV9 and TRBJ1-1; D unresolved. CDR1 is SGDLS and CDR2 is YYNGEE in the germline V gene. V gave up 0 bases and J gave up 1 base, with 4 bases separating them. This CDR3 has 13 residues.

The chain recombines TRBV6-5 with TRBJ2-3, with 7 bases identical to TRBD1. Germline V CDR1 and CDR2: MNHEY, SVGAGI. With 6 bases clipped from V and 2 bases from J, the junction kept 8 bases outside the gene matches. This CDR3 spans 15 amino acids. CDR3 sequence reads: CASRGNTGVTDTQYF. The CDR3 DNA sequence: TGTGCCAGCAGGGGGAATACAGGGGTCACAGATACGCAGTATTTT.